This T cell receptor (beta chain) was recorded in a study of early T cells in non-severe SARS-CoV-2 infection. Across the study: Chains stayed unpaired after sequencing of bulk RNA from unsorted whole blood. Study-level points and caveats: The matching step, a VDJdb search, favored anti-spike CD8 responses and missed private and CD4 specificities.

Attachment of unique molecular identifiers to individual cDNA molecules was performed. TCRdb re-derived calls from the 5' RACE reads in MiXCR, one entry per CDR3 protein. The sample includes 65,000 to 85,000 distinct CDR3 sequences, around 15% of them seen just once. This clonotype has just a few counts. Its antigen is unidentified. This CDR3 is built from 16 residues. The germline V gene has CDR1 SGHNT and CDR2 YYREEE (reference sequence). J lost 4 bases, V lost 2 bases, and 9 bases had no gene match. The V call is TRBV5-4, the J call TRBJ1-2; 9 bases align to TRBD1. Sequencing was done on a sample of whole blood. This TCR was recovered from an adult who was a healthcare worker with PCR-confirmed SARS-CoV-2 infection or an uninfected control (not recorded which). The CDR3 protein is CASSFRQGVGGYGYTF. In DNA form, the CDR3 reads TGTGCCAGCAGCTTCCGACAGGGGGTCGGTGGCTATGGCTACACCTTC.